This TCR beta chain was identified in a study of CD8 T cells in Susac syndrome. The ends were cut back, 1 base at V and 2 bases at J, with 11 bases in the middle. CDR3 length equals 15 residues. Germline V gene data show CDR1 as SEHNR and CDR2 as FQNEAQ (reference sequence). Reverse transcription of 0.5 to 1 ug RNA was performed with random hexamers. TCRdb independently ran MiXCR on the immunoSEQ multiplex PCR reads; one entry per CDR3 protein. The sample yields some 190,000 distinct CDR3 sequences, about 95% seen once. Sequencing used CD4+ T cells from PBMCs. The TCR was taken from a human donor with Susac syndrome. The V and J genes are TRBV7-9 and TRBJ1-2, with D possibly being TRBD1 (5 bases). For the CDR3, the DNA is TGTGCCAGCAGCTTAGGGGTCGACAGAAACTATGGCTACACCTTC. Translation: CASSLGVDRNYGYTF.